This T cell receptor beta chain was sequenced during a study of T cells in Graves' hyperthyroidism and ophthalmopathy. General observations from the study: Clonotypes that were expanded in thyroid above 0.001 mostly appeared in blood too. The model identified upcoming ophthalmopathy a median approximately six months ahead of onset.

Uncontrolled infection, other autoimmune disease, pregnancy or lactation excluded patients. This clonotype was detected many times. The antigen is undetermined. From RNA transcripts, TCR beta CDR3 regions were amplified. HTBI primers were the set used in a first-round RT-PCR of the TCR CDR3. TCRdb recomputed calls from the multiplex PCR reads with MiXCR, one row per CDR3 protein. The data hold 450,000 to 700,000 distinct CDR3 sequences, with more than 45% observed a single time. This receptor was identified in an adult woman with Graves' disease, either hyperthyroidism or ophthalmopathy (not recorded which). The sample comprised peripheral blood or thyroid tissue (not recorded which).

The CDR3 spells CASSARKDGDTEAFF. The CDR3 DNA is TGTGCCAGCAGCGCGAGGAAAGACGGAGACACTGAAGCTTTCTTT. The V and J genes are TRBV9 and TRBJ1-1; D gene ambiguous. The ends were cut back, 3 bases at V and 3 bases at J, with 15 bases in the middle. Germline CDR1 and CDR2: SGDLS and YYNGEE. The CDR3 length is 15 residues.